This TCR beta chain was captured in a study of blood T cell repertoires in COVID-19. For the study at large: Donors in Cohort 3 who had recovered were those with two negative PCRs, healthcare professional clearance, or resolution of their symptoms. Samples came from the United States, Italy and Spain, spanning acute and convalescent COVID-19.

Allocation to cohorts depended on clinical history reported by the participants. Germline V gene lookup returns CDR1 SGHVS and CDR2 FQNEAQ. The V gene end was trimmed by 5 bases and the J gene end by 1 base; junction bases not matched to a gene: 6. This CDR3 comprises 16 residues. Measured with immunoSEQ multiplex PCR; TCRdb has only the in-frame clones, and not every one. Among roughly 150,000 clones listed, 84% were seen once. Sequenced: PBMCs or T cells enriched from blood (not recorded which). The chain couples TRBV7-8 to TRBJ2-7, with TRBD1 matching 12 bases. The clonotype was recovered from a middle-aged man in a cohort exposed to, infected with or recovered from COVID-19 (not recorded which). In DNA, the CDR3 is TGTGCCAGCAGCCAAGGGGACAGGGGGCGGTCCTACGAGCAGTACTTC. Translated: CASSQGDRGRSYEQYF.